This entry lists 32 T cell receptor beta chains sequenced from one sample in a study of blood T cell repertoires in COVID-19. Produced via immunoSEQ multiplex PCR; TCRdb's table is partial and in-frame only. This table holds roughly 300,000 clones, around 87% found once. Input material: PBMCs or T cells enriched from blood (not recorded which). Source of these receptors: a woman between 25 and 40 years old who had recovered from COVID-19.

This clone was detected only a few times. The V gene is TRBV13, the J gene TRBJ2-3, with TRBD1 matching over 8 bases. The CDR3 runs 15 residues. V lost 9 bases to trimming and J lost 1 base; unmatched junction nucleotides: 9. From germline, CDR1 is PRHDT and CDR2 FYEKMQ (reference sequence). The CDR3 DNA follows: TGTGCCAGGACTTTGACAGGGGATCGCACAGATACGCAGTATTTT. It specifies CARTLTGDRTDTQYF.

The chain carries TRBV18 and TRBJ2-5, with TRBD2 as a possible D gene (5 bases). Germline-derived CDR1 and CDR2 are KGHSH and LQKENI. This CDR3 contains 14 residues. V gave up 2 bases and J gave up 5 bases, with 12 bases separating them. CDR3 amino acids: CASSPSREAETQYF. The CDR3 DNA reads TGTGCCAGCTCACCATCCCGGGAAGCGGAGACCCAGTACTTC.

V gene TRBV19 combines with J gene TRBJ2-7, with 8 bases fitting TRBD1. This CDR3 contains 14 residues. The germline V gene encodes CDR1 LNHDA and CDR2 SQIVND (reference sequence). V dropped 3 bases and J dropped 3; count of bases not matched to a gene: 4. CDR3 DNA: TGTGCCAGTAGTATCACAGGGGGTCGCTACGAGCAGTACTTC. Amino acids: CASSITGGRYEQYF.

The gene calls are TRBV9 and TRBJ2-3, with 8 bases aligning to TRBD2. V was clipped by 0 bases and J by 1 base; unmatched bases: 1. There are 15 residues in the CDR3. The germline V gene has CDR1 SGDLS and CDR2 YYNGEE. The CDR3 here is CASSVELAGTDTQYF. The CDR3 nucleotides read TGTGCCAGCAGCGTAGAACTAGCGGGCACAGATACGCAGTATTTT.

DNA of the CDR3: TGCGCCAGCAGCCAGGGCGACAGGTATAATTCACCCCTCCACTTT. Translated: CASSQGDRYNSPLHF. The chain combines TRBV4-3 with TRBJ1-6; D is possibly TRBD1 (6 bases). This CDR3 contains 15 residues. Germline values: CDR1 LGHNA, CDR2 YSLEER. Trimming cost V 3 bases and J 4 bases, with 10 bases left between them.

The CDR3 DNA is TGTGCCAGCAGCTTGATAGGGGATGGCTACACCTTC. Amino acids: CASSLIGDGYTF. The chain carries TRBV5-6 and TRBJ1-2; TRBD1 is a possible D gene (5 bases). There are 12 residues in the CDR3. V shed 1 base and J shed 6 bases, with 7 bases lying between them. Per the germline V gene, CDR1 is SGHDT and CDR2 is YYEEEE.

V is TRBV6-5 and J is TRBJ2-7; perhaps TRBD1 as D (6 bases). The V gene lost 2 bases and the J gene lost 1 base, with 9 bases spanning the gap. The CDR3 loop spans 14 amino acids. CDR1 and CDR2 (germline): MNHEY, SVGAGI. CDR3 bases: TGTGCCAGCAGTTACGACAGGTATTCCTACGAGCAGTACTTC. Protein: CASSYDRYSYEQYF.

The gene calls are TRBV7-9 and TRBJ2-3; 7 nucleotides line up with TRBD2. V was pared by 5 bases and J by 2 bases, with 10 bases of the junction left unmatched. This CDR3 region has 16 residues. CDR1 and CDR2 from the germline V gene are SEHNR and FQNEAQ (reference sequence). The DNA of the CDR3 is TGTGCCAGCAGCCGCGCCGTCGGGGGGAACACAGATACGCAGTATTTT. Its protein is CASSRAVGGNTDTQYF.

The rearrangement uses TRBV3-1 (or the pseudogene TRBV3-2) and TRBJ2-3, with D possibly matching TRBD2 (6 bases). Trimming removed 4 bases from V and 4 bases from J, with 9 bases in between. The CDR3 sequence is 13 residues long. Germline assignment: CDR1 LGHDT and CDR2 YNNKEL (reference sequence). The CDR3 DNA reads TGTGCCAGCAGCCTAGGGGAGGCAGATACGCAGTATTTT. It yields the protein CASSLGEADTQYF.

V usage is TRBV6-6 and J usage is TRBJ1-5, with 7 bases fitting TRBD1. CDR3 size: 15 residues. The germline CDR1 and CDR2 sequences are MNHNY and SVGAGI (reference sequence). Trimming at V came to 5 bases and at J to 3 bases, leaving 7 bases not matched to a gene. This CDR3 is CASSRDRADNQPQHF. CDR3 DNA sequence: TGTGCCAGCAGTAGAGACAGGGCTGACAATCAGCCCCAGCATTTT.

The genes are TRBV15 and TRBJ1-6, with unresolved D. This CDR3 is built from 13 residues. The germline V gene has CDR1 LNHNV and CDR2 YYDKDF (reference sequence). Trimming took off 0 bases at V and 6 bases at J, with 3 bases between the two ends. Here the CDR3 reads CATSRDINSPLHF. The CDR3, as DNA: TGTGCCACCAGCAGAGATATTAATTCACCCCTCCACTTT.

The V call is TRBV19, the J call TRBJ1-2; unclear D gene. With 6 bases removed from V and 8 bases from J, the gap between germline ends came to 7 bases. The CDR3 has 10 amino acids. Germline assignment: CDR1 LNHDA and CDR2 SQIVND (reference sequence). CDR3 DNA sequence: TGTGCCAGTAGGTCGAGGGGCTACACCTTC. Amino acids: CASRSRGYTF.

This chain uses TRBV7-2 with TRBJ1-4; no clear D. The CDR3 is made up of 15 amino acids. The germline V gene has CDR1 SGHTA and CDR2 FQGNSA. Between the trimmed V and J ends, which lost 5 bases and 1 base, there was a span of 11 bases. The CDR3 loop is CASSAQPGTNEKLFF. CDR3 nucleotides: TGTGCCAGCAGCGCGCAACCCGGAACTAATGAAAAACTGTTTTTT.

The chain employs TRBV19 and TRBJ1-5; 8 bases align to TRBD1. CDR3 length: 14 residues. Germline CDR1 and CDR2: LNHDA and SQIVND (reference sequence). J gave up 3 bases and V 7 bases, and 5 bases lay outside the gene matches. The CDR3: CASTPGQDNQPQHF. The CDR3 DNA follows: TGTGCCAGTACTCCGGGACAGGACAATCAGCCCCAGCATTTT.

This clone was found once. The chain combines TRBV2 with TRBJ1-6; 7 bases are shared with TRBD1. Looked up from germline, CDR1 is SNHLY and CDR2 is FYNNEI. The CDR3 totals 16 residues. The junction had 4 bases not matched to a gene; V was cut back by 5 bases and J by 0 bases. CDR3 sequence reads: CASSQDRSSYNSPLHF. The DNA of the CDR3 is TGTGCCAGCAGTCAGGACAGGAGCTCCTATAATTCACCCCTCCACTTT.

The chain has TRBV4-2 and TRBJ2-1; the match to TRBD2 covers 9 bases. Germline CDR1 is LGHNA and CDR2 is YNFKEQ. Unmatched junction bases numbered 9, after V lost 2 bases and J lost 7 bases. This CDR3 is 16 amino acids long. The CDR3 reads CASSQRWASGENEQFF. CDR3 sequence (DNA): TGTGCCAGCAGCCAACGTTGGGCTAGCGGGGAAAATGAGCAGTTCTTC.

This chain connects TRBV19 to TRBJ1-1; D might be TRBD1 (5 bases). This CDR3 has 13 residues. CDR1 is LNHDA, CDR2 SQIVND, per germline (reference sequence). V dropped 2 bases and J dropped 11 bases, with 15 bases sitting between them. In nucleotides, the CDR3 is TGTGCCAGTAGTATATCGGGAGAGGGGCCGGCTTTCTTT. It encodes CASSISGEGPAFF.

This clone was detected a few times. This rearrangement joins TRBV11-2 to TRBJ1-2, with a weak D call TRBD1 (6 bases). Trimming shortened V by 1 base and J by 6 bases, and 12 bases separated the two germline ends. The CDR3 is 14 residues long. The germline V gene encodes CDR1 SGHAT and CDR2 FQNNGV. The CDR3 nucleotides read TGTGCCAGCAGCTTAGCAGGGGCTGTGGATGGCTACACCTTC. Translation gives CASSLAGAVDGYTF.

This clone was detected only a few times. The rearrangement joins TRBV5-1 to TRBJ1-3, with unresolved D. Germline CDR1 and CDR2: SGHRS and YFSETQ. Trimming shortened V by 6 bases and J by 3 bases, and 13 bases separated the two germline ends. The CDR3 runs to 14 residues. CDR3 coding DNA: TGCGCCAGCACCCTGGCGGGTGGTGGAAACACCATATATTTT. The encoded protein is CASTLAGGGNTIYF.

The chain combines TRBV9 with TRBJ1-2; D is unclear. Germline lookup yields CDR1 SGDLS and CDR2 YYNGEE. The CDR3 covers 13 residues. V was clipped by 0 bases and J by 3 bases, with 6 bases between them. The CDR3 sequence is CASSVGPYYGYTF. The CDR3 nucleotides are TGTGCCAGCAGCGTAGGGCCCTACTATGGCTACACCTTC.

The gene calls are TRBV5-1 and TRBJ1-2; no clear D. There are 13 residues in the CDR3. V lost 1 base, J lost 3 bases, and 7 bases lay in between. The germline CDR1 and CDR2 sequences are SGHRS and YFSETQ. The CDR3: CASSLLTDYGYTF. CDR3 sequence (DNA): TGCGCCAGCAGCTTGCTTACGGACTATGGCTACACCTTC.

The V call is TRBV11-2, the J call TRBJ2-1, with 12 bases that match TRBD2. V gave up 5 bases and J gave up 0 bases; unmatched junction bases: 5. CDR1 is SGHAT and CDR2 is FQNNGV in the germline V gene. This CDR3 has 17 amino acids. The CDR3 coding sequence is TGTGCCAGCAGCCGAACTAGCGGGGGGCCCTCCTACAATGAGCAGTTCTTC. Its protein product is CASSRTSGGPSYNEQFF.

V and J are TRBV7-9 and TRBJ1-2, with D perhaps matching TRBD1 (5 bases). Germline loops: CDR1 SEHNR, CDR2 FQNEAQ (reference sequence). This CDR3 contains 17 residues. Between the trimmed V and J ends, which lost 3 bases and 0 bases, there was a span of 17 bases. The CDR3 sequence is CASSFGGTRGSNYGYTF. CDR3 DNA sequence: TGTGCCAGCAGCTTCGGAGGGACGAGGGGCTCTAACTATGGCTACACCTTC.

The gene calls are TRBV4-1 and TRBJ1-2; 8 bases are a match to TRBD1. The CDR3 loop spans 15 amino acids. The junction had 3 bases not matched to a gene; V was cut back by 1 base and J by 2 bases. Germline V gives CDR1 MGHRA, CDR2 YSYEKL. Here the CDR3 DNA reads TGCGCCAGCAGCCAAGGGAGACAGGGGAACTATGGCTACACCTTC. Translating it yields CASSQGRQGNYGYTF.

V gene TRBV2 combines with J gene TRBJ2-3; 7 bases match TRBD2. V dropped 3 bases and J dropped 0; count of bases not matched to a gene: 0. Germline loops: CDR1 SNHLY, CDR2 FYNNEI. This CDR3 comprises 14 residues. In DNA, the CDR3 is TGTGCCAGCAGTGAGCGGGAGAGCACAGATACGCAGTATTTT. Translating gives CASSERESTDTQYF.

The chain is built from TRBV4-3 and TRBJ2-1; TRBD2 aligns across 14 bases. Per the germline V gene, CDR1 is LGHNA and CDR2 is YSLEER. The CDR3 covers 19 residues. The ends lost 4 bases at V and 0 bases at J; junction bases unmatched: 8. In nucleotides, the CDR3 is TGCGCCAGCAGCCTAAAGACAGGACTAGCGGGGGGCTCCTACAATGAGCAGTTCTTC. Amino acid sequence: CASSLKTGLAGGSYNEQFF.

This clone was seen a few times. The chain has TRBV4-3 and TRBJ1-4; maybe TRBD1 (5 bases). The V end was cut by 2 bases, the J end by 7 bases, with 5 bases between. CDR1 is LGHNA and CDR2 is YSLEER in the germline V gene. The CDR3 is made up of 12 amino acids. The CDR3: CASSQQGEKLFF. The CDR3 nucleotides are TGCGCCAGCAGCCAACAGGGTGAAAAACTGTTTTTT.

This clone was seen just once. This chain links TRBV7-2 with TRBJ1-2, with 7 bases identical to TRBD1. The CDR3 length is 12 residues. J was trimmed by 7 bases and V by 5 bases; bases with no gene match: 4. Germline assignment: CDR1 SGHTA and CDR2 FQGNSA. The CDR3 loop is CASSPTGAGYTF. The CDR3 region has the DNA TGTGCCAGCAGCCCAACAGGGGCTGGCTACACCTTC. Together with reference TRBV7-2 and TRBJ1-2, the CDR3 gives the full variable domain: GAGVSQSPSNKVTEKGKDVELRCDPISGHTALYWYRQSLGQGLEFLIYFQGNSAPDKSGLPSDRFSAERTGGSVSTLTIQRTQQEDSAVYLCASSPTGAGYTFGSGTRLTVV.

This clone has only one observation. The V gene is TRBV9, the J gene TRBJ2-3; 13 nucleotides line up with TRBD2. CDR3 length: 14 amino acids. Germline V CDR1 and CDR2: SGDLS, YYNGEE. The ends lost 3 bases at V and 6 bases at J; junction bases unmatched: 1. Written as DNA, the CDR3 is TGTGCCAGCAGCGCGGGACTAGCGGGGGATACGCAGTATTTT. It encodes CASSAGLAGDTQYF.

The chain has TRBV9 and TRBJ1-5; 7 bases fit TRBD1. There are 15 residues in the CDR3. With 4 bases clipped from V and 5 bases from J, the junction kept 9 bases outside the gene matches. Germline assignment: CDR1 SGDLS and CDR2 YYNGEE. The chain's CDR3 is CASSPSGGGDQPQHF. DNA for the CDR3: TGTGCCAGCAGCCCGTCAGGGGGTGGCGATCAGCCCCAGCATTTT.

V gene TRBV29-1 combines with J gene TRBJ1-1, with a possible D match to TRBD1 (5 bases). V lost 6 bases and J 1 base, leaving 18 bases between the germline ends. Germline-derived CDR1 and CDR2 are SQVTM and ANQGSEA. This CDR3 spans 15 amino acids. This CDR3 reads CSVPREGNPNTEAFF. In nucleotides, the CDR3 is TGCAGCGTCCCCCGGGAGGGGAACCCGAACACTGAAGCTTTCTTT.

This clone was seen a single time. The chain is built from TRBV5-8 and TRBJ1-6, with 11 bases fitting TRBD1. This CDR3 spans 16 amino acids. The V gene end was trimmed by 4 bases and the J gene end by 8 bases; junction bases not matched to a gene: 8. CDR1 is SGHTS and CDR2 is YDEGEE in the germline V gene. CDR3 protein: CASSPRGQGVYSPLHF. The DNA for the CDR3 is TGTGCCAGCAGCCCCCGGGGACAGGGGGTTTATTCACCCCTCCACTTT.